The present T cell receptor beta chain was sequenced within a study of blood T cell repertoires in COVID-19. Study information: Both acute and convalescent COVID-19 samples were obtained from the United States, Italy and Spain. PBMCs, B-cell-depleted T cells, or T cells provided the cDNA or gDNA that made up the material.

Residents of 20 to 25 US areas, aged roughly 18 to 89 years, made up the participants. Self-reported history from a screening survey and questionnaire set each donor's cohort. Here immunoSEQ multiplex PCR was the method, and the copy in TCRdb shows in-frame clones only, minus some. The sample records 300,000 to 450,000 clones, around nine tenths being singletons. The receptor was isolated from a woman aged 25 to 45 who had been exposed to COVID-19. Sequencing was done on a sample of PBMCs or T cells enriched from blood (not recorded which).

The CDR3 nucleotides are TGTGCCTGGGGGGTACCGGGAGCCCGACGAGCTTTCTTT. It translates to CAWGVPGARRAFF. The chain joins TRBV30 to TRBJ1-1; no reliable D call. The CDR3 loop spans 13 amino acids. The germline V gene encodes CDR1 GTSNPN and CDR2 SVGIG (reference sequence). The germline V and J ends were trimmed by 5 bases and 10 bases, with 20 bases remaining between them.